This T cell receptor (beta chain) was found in a study of blood T cell repertoires in COVID-19. Across the study: COVID-19 samples from acute and convalescent phases originated in the United States, Italy and Spain.

The V and J ends lost 2 bases and 5 bases, in that order; junction bases with no gene match: 5. The germline CDR1 and CDR2 sequences are SGHRS and YFSETQ. The CDR3 contains 16 residues. The data were produced by immunoSEQ multiplex PCR, yet TCRdb's version contains in-frame clones alone and is incomplete. The sample has about 68,000 clones, 75% to 95% seen once; the top ten hold about 7%. V usage is TRBV5-1 and J usage is TRBJ2-1; 12 positions match TRBD2. The receptor comes from a human donor in a cohort sampled during active COVID-19. The sequenced sample consisted of peripheral blood. This chain's CDR3 is CASSFPSGGADNEQFF. For the CDR3, the DNA is TGCGCCAGCAGCTTCCCTAGCGGGGGGGCAGACAATGAGCAGTTCTTC.